This T cell receptor beta chain was recorded in a study of T-cell memory formation after mild COVID-19. Trimming stripped 6 bases from V and 8 bases from J, with 10 bases between. This CDR3 has 11 amino acids. Germline values: CDR1 MNHEY, CDR2 SVGAGI. This clonotype was seen a handful of times. Its cognate antigen is unknown. Study-wide findings and caveats: Some clones that responded turned up in pre-infection memory, which suggests that cross-reactive memory joined in.

One entry per CDR3 protein, called by TCRdb with MiXCR from the 5' RACE reads. In the table there are about 560,000 distinct CDR3 sequences, about 18% of which are singletons. V gene TRBV6-5 combines with J gene TRBJ1-1; D is unresolved. Sequenced sample: PBMCs or a T cell subset sorted from them (not recorded which). The sequence was collected from an adult woman who had mild COVID-19 (a few samples of this study predate the infection). Cell type and time point are not known. The CDR3: CASRKDPEAFF. The CDR3 DNA reads TGTGCCAGCAGGAAAGATCCGGAAGCTTTCTTT.